These T cell receptor beta chains were read from a single sample in a study of shared clonotypes between healthy human individuals. Produced via immunoSEQ multiplex PCR; TCRdb's table is partial and in-frame only. Of about 2 million clones listed, about 95% were seen once; the top ten hold about 1.1%. Sequenced material: naive CD8+ T cells sorted from blood. Receptors originate from a man aged 18 to 29 in good health. The CDR3 runs from the conserved cysteine through the conserved F or W.

CDR3aa	v_gene	j_gene
CASSQFLGGFYEQYF	TRBV4-1	TRBJ2-7
CASSSSTGEVDQPQHF	TRBV27	TRBJ1-5
CSVQGQEASYNEQFF	TRBV29-1	TRBJ2-1
CASSFVRGEYNEQFF	TRBV5-1	TRBJ2-1
CASSYPGTGGENEQYF	TRBV6-5	TRBJ2-7
CASSHFQDGQETQYF	TRBV6-5	TRBJ2-5
CASSSGGASVGGYGYTF	TRBV11-2	TRBJ1-2
CASSELGWTGELFF	TRBV10-2	TRBJ2-2
CASSLRGTSTGEQFF	TRBV7-9	TRBJ2-1
CASSLTGEAKNIQYF	TRBV7-9	TRBJ2-4
CASSENSGETYEQYF	TRBV2	TRBJ2-7
CAFRQDDGYTF	TRBV6-1	TRBJ1-2
CASSPWGSGSLYTGELFF	TRBV10-1	TRBJ2-2
CASSSGGEISYEQYF	TRBV5-1	TRBJ2-7
CASSWDTYEQYF	TRBV5-6	TRBJ2-7